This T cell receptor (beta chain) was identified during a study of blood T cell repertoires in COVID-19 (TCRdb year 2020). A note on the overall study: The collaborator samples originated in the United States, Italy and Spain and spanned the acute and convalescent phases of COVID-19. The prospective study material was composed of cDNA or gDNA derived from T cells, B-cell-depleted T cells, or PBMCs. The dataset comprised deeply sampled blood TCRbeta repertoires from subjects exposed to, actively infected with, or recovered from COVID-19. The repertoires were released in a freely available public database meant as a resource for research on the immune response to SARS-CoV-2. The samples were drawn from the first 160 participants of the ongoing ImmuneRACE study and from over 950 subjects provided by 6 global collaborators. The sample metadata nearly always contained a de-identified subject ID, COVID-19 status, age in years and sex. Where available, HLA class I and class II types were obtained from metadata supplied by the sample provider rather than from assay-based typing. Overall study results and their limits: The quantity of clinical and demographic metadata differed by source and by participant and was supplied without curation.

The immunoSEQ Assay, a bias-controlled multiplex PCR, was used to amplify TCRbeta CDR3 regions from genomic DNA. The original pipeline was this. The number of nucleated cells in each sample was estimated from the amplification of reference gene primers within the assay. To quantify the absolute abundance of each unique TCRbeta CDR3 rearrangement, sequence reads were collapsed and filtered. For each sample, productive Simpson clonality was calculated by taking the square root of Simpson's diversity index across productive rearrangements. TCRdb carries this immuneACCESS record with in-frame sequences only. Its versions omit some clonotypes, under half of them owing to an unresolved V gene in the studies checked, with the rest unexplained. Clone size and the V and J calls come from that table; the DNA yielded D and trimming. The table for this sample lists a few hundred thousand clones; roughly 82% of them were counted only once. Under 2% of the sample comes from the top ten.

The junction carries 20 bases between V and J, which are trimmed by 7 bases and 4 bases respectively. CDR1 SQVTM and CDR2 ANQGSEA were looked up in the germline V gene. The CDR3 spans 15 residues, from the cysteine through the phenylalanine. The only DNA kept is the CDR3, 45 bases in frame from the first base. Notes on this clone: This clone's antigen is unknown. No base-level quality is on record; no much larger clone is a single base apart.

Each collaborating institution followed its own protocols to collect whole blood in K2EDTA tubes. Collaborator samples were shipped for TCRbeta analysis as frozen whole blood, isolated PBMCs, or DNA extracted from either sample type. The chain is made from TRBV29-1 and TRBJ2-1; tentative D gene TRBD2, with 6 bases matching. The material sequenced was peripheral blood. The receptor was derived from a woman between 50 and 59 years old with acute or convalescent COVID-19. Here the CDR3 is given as CSAQNKLAQYNEQFF. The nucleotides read TGCAGCGCTCAAAACAAGCTAGCGCAGTACAATGAGCAGTTCTTC.